A selection of T cell receptor beta chains follows, all from one sample in a study of blood T cell repertoires in COVID-19. Here immunoSEQ multiplex PCR was the method, and the copy in TCRdb shows in-frame clones only, minus some. The sample shows 150,000 to 200,000 clones, approximately 78% of them seen only once. Sequencing input: peripheral blood. These receptors all stem from a human donor in a cohort sampled during active COVID-19. Both conserved end residues are part of each CDR3. A D gene is named only where the DNA matches it firmly. Rows give clone size only sometimes, using once, few, many, or a class for an expanded clone.

>-|TRBJ2-7|TRBD1|TRBV23-1
TGCGCCAGCCGAAAGGACAGGGACAAACGCGAGCAGTACTTC
CASRKDRDKREQYF
>once|TRBJ1-1|TRBD1|TRBV11-2
TGTGCCAGCAGCGAGGGACAGGGCGACACTGAAGCTTTCTTT
CASSEGQGDTEAFF
>few|TRBJ2-7|-|TRBV2
TGTGCCAGCAGCCAAAGACAGAGCTCCTACGAGCAGTACTTC
CASSQRQSSYEQYF
>-|TRBJ2-7|-|TRBV11-2
TGTGCCAGCAGCTTCGGGGGGCGCGAGCAGTACTTC
CASSFGGREQYF
>-|TRBJ1-4|-|TRBV5-5
TGTGCCAGCAGCTTGAGCGCAACTAATGAAAAACTGTTTTTT
CASSLSATNEKLFF
>-|TRBJ1-5|TRBD1|TRBV5-1
TGCGCCAGCAGCTCCGGGACAGGGAATCAGCCCCAGCATTTT
CASSSGTGNQPQHF
>once|TRBJ1-1|-|TRBV4-3
TGCGCCAGCAGTCCTAGGACGGGGAGCACTGAAGCTTTCTTT
CASSPRTGSTEAFF
>-|TRBJ2-5|TRBD1|TRBV6-2/TRBV6-3
TGTGCCAGCAGTTTCGGACAGGGAGAGACCCAGTACTTC
CASSFGQGETQYF
>-|TRBJ1-3|-|TRBV10-3
TGTGCCATCAGTGAGACCGGCTCTGGAAACACCATATATTTT
CAISETGSGNTIYF
>-|TRBJ1-2|-|TRBV27
TGTGCCAGCAGAACCGCAGGGATTTATGGCTACACCTTC
CASRTAGIYGYTF